This entry describes one T cell receptor beta chain. Its antigen has not been determined. No much larger clonotype is one base removed from it; base qualities were not supplied. The sample originates from a study of T cell changes during pregnancy in multiple sclerosis (dated by TCRdb to between 2018 and 2021). As for the study more broadly: The study looked at changes in the T cell repertoire across pregnancy in women with multiple sclerosis.

Receptor libraries were prepared by the immunoSEQ multiplex PCR assay. The clones in this table, taken by TCRdb from immuneACCESS, are in-frame only. Not every clone is retained; where verified, under half of the shortfall comes from an unresolved V gene, and the cause of the rest is unknown. This sample is represented by some 100,000 clones; almost 95% of them were singletons. The ten largest clones capture roughly 0.9% of the sample. Clipping removes 4 bases from V and 9 bases from J, with 3 as the unmatched junction base count. Looking up the germline V gene yields CDR1 SNHLY and CDR2 FYNNEI. Taken from cysteine to phenylalanine, the CDR3 has 12 residues. The sequence is cut down to CDR3 DNA, 36 bases in frame from base 1.

The rearranged segments are TRBV2 and TRBJ2-1; 7 central nucleotides agree with TRBD1. This receptor was identified in a female donor with multiple sclerosis, enrolled in a pregnancy study. The source was peripheral blood, collected before pregnancy. The DNA sequence is TGTGCCAGCAGTGGCGACAGGGTTGAGCAGTTCTTC. This encodes CASSGDRVEQFF.